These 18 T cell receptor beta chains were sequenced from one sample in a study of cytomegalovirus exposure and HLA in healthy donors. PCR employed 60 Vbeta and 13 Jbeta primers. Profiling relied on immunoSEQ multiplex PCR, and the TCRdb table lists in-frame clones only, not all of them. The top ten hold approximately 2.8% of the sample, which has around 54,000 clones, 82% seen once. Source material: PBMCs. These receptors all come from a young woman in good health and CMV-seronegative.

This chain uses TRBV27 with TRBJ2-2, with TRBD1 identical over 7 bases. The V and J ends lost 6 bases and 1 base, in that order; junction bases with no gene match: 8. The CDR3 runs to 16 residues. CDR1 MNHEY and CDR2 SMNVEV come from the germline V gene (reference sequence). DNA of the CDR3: TGTGCCAGCAGCCCCCACCGACAGGGGAACACCGGGGAGCTGTTTTTT. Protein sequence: CASSPHRQGNTGELFF.

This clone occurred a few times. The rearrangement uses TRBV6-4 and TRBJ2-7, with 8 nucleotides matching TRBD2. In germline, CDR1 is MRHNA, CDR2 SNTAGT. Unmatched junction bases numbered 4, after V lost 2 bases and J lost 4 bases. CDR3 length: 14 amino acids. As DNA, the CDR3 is TGTGCCAGCAGTGACGTGATAGCGGGGTACGAGCAGTACTTC. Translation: CASSDVIAGYEQYF.

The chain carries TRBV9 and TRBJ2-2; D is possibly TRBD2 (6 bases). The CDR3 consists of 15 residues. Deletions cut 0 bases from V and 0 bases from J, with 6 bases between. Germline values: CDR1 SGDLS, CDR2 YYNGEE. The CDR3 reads CASSVGGANTGELFF. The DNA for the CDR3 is TGTGCCAGCAGCGTAGGGGGGGCGAACACCGGGGAGCTGTTTTTT.

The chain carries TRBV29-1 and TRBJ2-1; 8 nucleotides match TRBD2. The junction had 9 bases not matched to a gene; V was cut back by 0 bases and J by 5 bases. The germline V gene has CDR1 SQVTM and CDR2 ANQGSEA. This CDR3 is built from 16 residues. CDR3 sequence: CSVEDRVAGMNNEQFF. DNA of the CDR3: TGCAGCGTTGAAGATCGTGTAGCGGGAATGAACAATGAGCAGTTCTTC.

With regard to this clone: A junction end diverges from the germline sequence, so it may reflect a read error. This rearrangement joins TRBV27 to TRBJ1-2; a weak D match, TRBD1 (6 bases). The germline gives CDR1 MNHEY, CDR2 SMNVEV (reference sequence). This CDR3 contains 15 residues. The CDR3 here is CASSPLGALNYGHTF. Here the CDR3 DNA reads TGTGCCAGCAGCCCTCTGGGGGCCCTAAACTATGGCCACACCTTC.

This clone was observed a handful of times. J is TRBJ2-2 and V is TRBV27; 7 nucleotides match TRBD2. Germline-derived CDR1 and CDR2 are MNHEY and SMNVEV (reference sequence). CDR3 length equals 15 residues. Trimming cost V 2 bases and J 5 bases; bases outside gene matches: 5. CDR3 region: CASSLAGEGTGELFF. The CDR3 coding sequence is TGTGCCAGCAGTTTAGCGGGAGAGGGGACCGGGGAGCTGTTTTTT.

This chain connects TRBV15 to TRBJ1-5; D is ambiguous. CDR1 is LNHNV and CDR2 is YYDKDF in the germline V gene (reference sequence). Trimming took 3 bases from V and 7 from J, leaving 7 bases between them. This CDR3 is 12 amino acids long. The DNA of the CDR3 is TGTGCCACCAGCAGGGGAGGGCAGCCCCAGCATTTT. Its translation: CATSRGGQPQHF.

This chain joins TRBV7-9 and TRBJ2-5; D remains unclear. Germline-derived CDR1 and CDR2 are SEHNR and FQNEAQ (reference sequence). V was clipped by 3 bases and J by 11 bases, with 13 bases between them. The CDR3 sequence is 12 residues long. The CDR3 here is CASSFGALEQYF. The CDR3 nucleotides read TGTGCCAGCAGCTTTGGTGCTTTAGAGCAGTACTTC.

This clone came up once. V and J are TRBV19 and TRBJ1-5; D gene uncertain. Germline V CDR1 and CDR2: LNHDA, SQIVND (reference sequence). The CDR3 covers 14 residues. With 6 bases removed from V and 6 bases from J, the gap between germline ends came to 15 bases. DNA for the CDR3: TGTGCCAGTAGACACCTCAGCGTAGGTCAGCCCCAGCATTTT. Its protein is CASRHLSVGQPQHF.

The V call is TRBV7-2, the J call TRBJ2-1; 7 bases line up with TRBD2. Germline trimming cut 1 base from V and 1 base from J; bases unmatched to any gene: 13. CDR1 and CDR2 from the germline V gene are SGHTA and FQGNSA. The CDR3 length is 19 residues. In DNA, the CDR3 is TGTGCCAGCAGCTTAGAGAGTCTTTGGAGCGGGACTTCCTACAATGAGCAGTTCTTC. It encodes CASSLESLWSGTSYNEQFF.

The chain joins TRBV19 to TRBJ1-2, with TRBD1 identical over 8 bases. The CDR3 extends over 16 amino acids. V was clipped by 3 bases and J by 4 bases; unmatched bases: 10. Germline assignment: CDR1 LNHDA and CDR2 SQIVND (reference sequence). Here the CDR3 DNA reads TGTGCCAGTAGTATCCTCTCCGGGACAGGACCCTATGGCTACACCTTC. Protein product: CASSILSGTGPYGYTF. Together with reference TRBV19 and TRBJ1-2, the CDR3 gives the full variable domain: DGGITQSPKYLFRKEGQNVTLSCEQNLNHDAMYWYRQDPGQGLRLIYYSQIVNDFQKGDIAEGYSVSREKKESFPLTVTSAQKNPTAFYLCASSILSGTGPYGYTFGSGTRLTVV.

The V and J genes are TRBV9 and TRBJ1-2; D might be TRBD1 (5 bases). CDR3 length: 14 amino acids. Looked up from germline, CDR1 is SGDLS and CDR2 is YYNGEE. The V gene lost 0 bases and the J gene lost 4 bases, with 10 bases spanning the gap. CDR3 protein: CASSVATGGYGYTF. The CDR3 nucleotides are TGTGCCAGCAGCGTAGCAACGGGGGGCTATGGCTACACCTTC. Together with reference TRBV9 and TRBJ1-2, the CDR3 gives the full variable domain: DSGVTQTPKHLITATGQRVTLRCSPRSGDLSVYWYQQSLDQGLQFLIQYYNGEERAKGNILERFSAQQFPDLHSELNLSSLELGDSALYFCASSVATGGYGYTFGSGTRLTVV.

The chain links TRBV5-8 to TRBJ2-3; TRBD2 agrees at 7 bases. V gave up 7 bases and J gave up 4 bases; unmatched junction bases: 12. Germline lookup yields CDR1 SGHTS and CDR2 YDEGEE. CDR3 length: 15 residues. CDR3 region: CASSQGSRGADTQYF. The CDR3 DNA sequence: TGTGCCAGCTCTCAGGGCTCTCGGGGGGCAGATACGCAGTATTTT.

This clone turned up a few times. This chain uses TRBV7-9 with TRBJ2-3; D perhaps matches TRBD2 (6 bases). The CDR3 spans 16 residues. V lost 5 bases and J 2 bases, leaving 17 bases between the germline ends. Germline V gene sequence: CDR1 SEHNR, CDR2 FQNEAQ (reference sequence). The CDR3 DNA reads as TGTGCCAGCAGCCCTGAGCGGGTAGCGGTCACAGATACGCAGTATTTT. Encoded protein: CASSPERVAVTDTQYF.

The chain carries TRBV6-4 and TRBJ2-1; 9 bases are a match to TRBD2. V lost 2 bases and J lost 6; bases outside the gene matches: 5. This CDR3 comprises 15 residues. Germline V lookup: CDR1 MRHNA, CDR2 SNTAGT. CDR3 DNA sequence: TGTGCCAGCAGTGACATAGCGGGAGTATCCAATGAGCAGTTCTTC. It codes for CASSDIAGVSNEQFF.

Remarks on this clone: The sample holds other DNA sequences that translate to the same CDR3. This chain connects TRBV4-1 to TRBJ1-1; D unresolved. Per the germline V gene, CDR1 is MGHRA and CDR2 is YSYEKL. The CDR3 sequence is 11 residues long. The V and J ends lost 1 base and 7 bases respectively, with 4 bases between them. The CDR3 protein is CASSQAGEAFF. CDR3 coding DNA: TGCGCCAGCAGCCAAGCAGGTGAAGCTTTCTTT.

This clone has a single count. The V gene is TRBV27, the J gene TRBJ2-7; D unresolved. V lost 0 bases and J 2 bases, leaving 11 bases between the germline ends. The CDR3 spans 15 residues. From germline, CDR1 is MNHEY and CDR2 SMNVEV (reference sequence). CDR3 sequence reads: CASSLSIQITYEQYF. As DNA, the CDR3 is TGTGCCAGCAGTTTATCCATCCAGATCACCTACGAGCAGTACTTC.

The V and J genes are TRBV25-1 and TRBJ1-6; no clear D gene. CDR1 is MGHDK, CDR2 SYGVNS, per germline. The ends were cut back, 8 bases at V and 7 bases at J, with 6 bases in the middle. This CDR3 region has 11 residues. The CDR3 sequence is CASGQNSPLHF. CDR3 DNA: TGTGCCAGCGGGCAAAATTCACCCCTCCACTTT.